This record looks at one TCR beta chain sequence and its context. This sample was included in a study of shared clonotypes between healthy human individuals. Each cell subset's genomic DNA was divided evenly among several immunoSEQ plates. TCRdb keeps only in-frame clones here, not all; method: immunoSEQ multiplex PCR. Here the sample spans about 510,000 clones, less than 85% being singletons. The CDR3 totals 14 residues. Trimming cost V 7 bases and J 5 bases; bases outside gene matches: 9. Germline V gene lookup returns CDR1 MDHEN and CDR2 SYDVKM. V gene TRBV28 combines with J gene TRBJ2-5; 8 nucleotides align to TRBD1. Sequencing was carried out using PBMCs. The TCR originated in a woman between 40 and 50 years old in good health. Some clones in this sample may be carry-over from other donors' samples. CDR3 in amino acids: CASTPRTGLETQYF. The CDR3 DNA sequence: TGTGCCAGCACGCCTAGGACAGGGCTGGAGACCCAGTACTTC.